This T cell receptor beta chain came from a study of spatial heterogeneity in lung cancer. Study-wide context: The count of detected beta-chain sequences consistently exceeded that of alpha-chain sequences.

Time point noted: blood at routine non-recurrence follow-up after resection. One entry per CDR3 protein, called by TCRdb with MiXCR from the 5' RACE reads. The sample shows about 110,000 distinct CDR3 sequences, more than 10% of them seen only once. Specimen: PBMCs, collected at follow-up. This receptor was identified in a female donor with early-stage non-small cell lung cancer.

The CDR3 is CASSTVGVYYEAFF. CDR3 sequence (DNA): TGTGCCAGCAGCACGGTTGGTGTTTATTATGAAGCTTTCTTT. The chain has TRBV7-2 and TRBJ1-1; D is unresolved. V lost 5 bases to trimming and J lost 7 bases, with 17 bases between them. CDR1 is SGHTA, CDR2 FQGNSA, per germline. The CDR3 runs 14 residues.